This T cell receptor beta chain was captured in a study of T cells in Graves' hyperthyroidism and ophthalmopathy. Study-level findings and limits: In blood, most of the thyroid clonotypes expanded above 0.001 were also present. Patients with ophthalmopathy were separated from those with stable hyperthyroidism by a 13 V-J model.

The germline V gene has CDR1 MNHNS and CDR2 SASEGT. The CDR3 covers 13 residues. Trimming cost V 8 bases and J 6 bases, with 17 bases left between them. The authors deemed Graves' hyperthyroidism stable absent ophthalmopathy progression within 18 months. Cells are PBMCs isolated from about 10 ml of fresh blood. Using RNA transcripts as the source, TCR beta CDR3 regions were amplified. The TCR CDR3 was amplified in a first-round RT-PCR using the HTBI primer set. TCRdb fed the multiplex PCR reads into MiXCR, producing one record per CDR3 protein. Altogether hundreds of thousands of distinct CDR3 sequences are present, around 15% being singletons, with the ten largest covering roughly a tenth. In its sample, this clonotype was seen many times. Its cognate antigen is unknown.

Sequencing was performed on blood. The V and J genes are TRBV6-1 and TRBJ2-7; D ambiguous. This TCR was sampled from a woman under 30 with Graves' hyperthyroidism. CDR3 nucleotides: TGTGCCAGCCAGCCGAGATCCTCGGTCGAGCAGTACTTC. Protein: CASQPRSSVEQYF.